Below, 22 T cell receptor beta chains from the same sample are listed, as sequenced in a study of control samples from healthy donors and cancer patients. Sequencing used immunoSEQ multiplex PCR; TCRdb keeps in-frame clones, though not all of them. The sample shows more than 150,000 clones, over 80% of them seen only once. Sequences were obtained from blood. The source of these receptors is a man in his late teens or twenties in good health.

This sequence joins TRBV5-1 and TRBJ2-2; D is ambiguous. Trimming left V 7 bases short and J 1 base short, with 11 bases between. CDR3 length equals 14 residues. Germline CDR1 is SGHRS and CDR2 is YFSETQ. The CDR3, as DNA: TGCGCCAGCCTGCAGGACGGGAACACCGGGGAGCTGTTTTTT. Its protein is CASLQDGNTGELFF.

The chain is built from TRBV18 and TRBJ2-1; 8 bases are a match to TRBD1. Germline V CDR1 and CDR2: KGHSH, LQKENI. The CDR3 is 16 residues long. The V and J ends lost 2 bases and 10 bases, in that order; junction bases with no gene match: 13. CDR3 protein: CASSPERWQGAREQFF. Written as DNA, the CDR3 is TGTGCCAGCTCACCAGAACGGTGGCAGGGGGCGAGGGAGCAGTTCTTC. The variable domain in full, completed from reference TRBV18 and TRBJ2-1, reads NAGVMQNPRHLVRRRGQEARLRCSPMKGHSHVYWYRQLPEEGLKFMVYLQKENIIDESGMPKERFSAEFPKEGPSILRIQQVVRGDSAAYFCASSPERWQGAREQFFGPGTRLTVL.

CDR3 protein: CASSTGLAGEAYNEQFF. The CDR3 DNA is TGTGCCAGCAGCACCGGACTAGCGGGGGAAGCCTACAATGAGCAGTTCTTC. The chain is built from TRBV7-6 and TRBJ2-1; the match to TRBD2 covers 13 bases. This CDR3 region has 17 residues. Germline CDR1 SGHVS, CDR2 FNYEAQ. V shed 5 bases, J shed 2 bases, and the junction held 6 bases outside the gene matches.

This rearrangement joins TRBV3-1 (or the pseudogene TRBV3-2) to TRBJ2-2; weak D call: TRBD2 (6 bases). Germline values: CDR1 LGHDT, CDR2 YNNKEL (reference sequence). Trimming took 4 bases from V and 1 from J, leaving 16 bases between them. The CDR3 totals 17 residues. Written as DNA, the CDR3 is TGTGCCAGCAGCCGAAAAACCCTCGGGGGGAACACCGGGGAGCTGTTTTTT. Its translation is CASSRKTLGGNTGELFF.

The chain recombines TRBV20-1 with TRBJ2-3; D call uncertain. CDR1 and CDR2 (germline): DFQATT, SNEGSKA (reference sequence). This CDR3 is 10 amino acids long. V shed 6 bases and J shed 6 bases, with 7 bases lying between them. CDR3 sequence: CSARVDTQYF. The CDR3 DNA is TGCAGTGCCCGAGTGGATACGCAGTATTTT.

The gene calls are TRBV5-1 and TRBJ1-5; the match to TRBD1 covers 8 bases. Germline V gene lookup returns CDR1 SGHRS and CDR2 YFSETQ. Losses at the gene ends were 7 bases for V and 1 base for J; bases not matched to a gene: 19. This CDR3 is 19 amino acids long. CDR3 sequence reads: CASVSGQGRGEASNQPQHF. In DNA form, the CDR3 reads TGCGCCAGCGTGAGTGGACAGGGCAGGGGCGAAGCGAGCAATCAGCCCCAGCATTTT.

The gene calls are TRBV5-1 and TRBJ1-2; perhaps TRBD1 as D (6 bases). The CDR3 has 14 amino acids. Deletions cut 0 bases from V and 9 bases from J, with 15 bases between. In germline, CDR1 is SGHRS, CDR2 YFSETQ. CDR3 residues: CASSLEGTQQSYTF. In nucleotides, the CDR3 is TGCGCCAGCAGCTTGGAGGGGACACAACAGAGCTACACCTTC.

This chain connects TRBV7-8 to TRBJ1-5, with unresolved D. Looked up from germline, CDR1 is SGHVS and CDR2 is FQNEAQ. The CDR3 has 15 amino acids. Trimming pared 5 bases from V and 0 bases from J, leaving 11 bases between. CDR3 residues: CASSPQDYSNQPQHF. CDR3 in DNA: TGTGCCAGCAGCCCCCAGGATTATAGCAATCAGCCCCAGCATTTT.

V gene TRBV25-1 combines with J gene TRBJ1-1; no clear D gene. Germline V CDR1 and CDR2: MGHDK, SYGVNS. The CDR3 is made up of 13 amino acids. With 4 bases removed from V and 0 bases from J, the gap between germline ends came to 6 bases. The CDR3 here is CASSGGMNTEAFF. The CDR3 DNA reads TGTGCCAGCAGTGGAGGTATGAACACTGAAGCTTTCTTT.

As DNA, the CDR3 is TGTGCCAGCAGCTCCGGACAGGAAGGGCTGGGCAATCAGCCCCAGCATTTT. Translation gives CASSSGQEGLGNQPQHF. V and J are TRBV7-9 and TRBJ1-5; 7 bases map to TRBD1. CDR1 is SEHNR and CDR2 is FQNEAQ in the germline V gene (reference sequence). The CDR3 consists of 17 residues. V lost 4 bases and J lost 2; bases outside the gene matches: 11.

In DNA form, the CDR3 reads TGTGCCAGCAGCTTAGAGGGACAGGGGGCTAAGGCTTTCTTT. This gives the protein CASSLEGQGAKAFF. The chain joins TRBV7-2 to TRBJ1-1, with 12 bases matching TRBD1. This CDR3 spans 14 amino acids. The V gene end was trimmed by 1 base and the J gene end by 11 bases; junction bases not matched to a gene: 5. Germline CDR1 and CDR2: SGHTA and FQGNSA.

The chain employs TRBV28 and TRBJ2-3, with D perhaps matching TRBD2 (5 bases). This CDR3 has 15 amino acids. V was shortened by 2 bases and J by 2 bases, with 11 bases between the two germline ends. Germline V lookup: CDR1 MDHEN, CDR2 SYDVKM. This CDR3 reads CASSLRGRSTDTQYF. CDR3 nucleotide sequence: TGTGCCAGCAGTTTACGGGGTCGGTCCACAGATACGCAGTATTTT.

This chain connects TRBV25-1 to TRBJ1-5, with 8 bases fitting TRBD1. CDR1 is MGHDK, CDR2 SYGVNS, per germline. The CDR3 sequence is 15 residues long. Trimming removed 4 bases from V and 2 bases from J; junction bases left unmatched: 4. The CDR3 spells CASSAGGQGNQPQHF. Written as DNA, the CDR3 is TGTGCCAGCAGTGCAGGGGGCCAAGGCAATCAGCCCCAGCATTTT. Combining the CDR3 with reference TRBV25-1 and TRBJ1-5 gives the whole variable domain EADIYQTPRYLVIGTGKKITLECSQTMGHDKMYWYQQDPGMELHLIHYSYGVNSTEKGDLSSESTVSRIRTEHFPLTLESARPSHTSQYLCASSAGGQGNQPQHFGDGTRLSIL.

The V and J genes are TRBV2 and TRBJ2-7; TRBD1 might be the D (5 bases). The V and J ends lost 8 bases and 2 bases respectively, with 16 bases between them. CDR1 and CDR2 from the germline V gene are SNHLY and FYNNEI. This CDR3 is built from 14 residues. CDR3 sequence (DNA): TGTGCCAGCGTAATCAACAGGTTCCCCTACGAGCAGTACTTC. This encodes CASVINRFPYEQYF.

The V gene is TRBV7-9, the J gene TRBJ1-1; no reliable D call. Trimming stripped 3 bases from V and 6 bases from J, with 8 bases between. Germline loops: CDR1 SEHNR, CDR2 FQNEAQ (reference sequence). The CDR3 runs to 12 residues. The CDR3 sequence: CASSFTESEAFF. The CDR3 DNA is TGTGCCAGCAGCTTTACAGAATCTGAAGCTTTCTTT.

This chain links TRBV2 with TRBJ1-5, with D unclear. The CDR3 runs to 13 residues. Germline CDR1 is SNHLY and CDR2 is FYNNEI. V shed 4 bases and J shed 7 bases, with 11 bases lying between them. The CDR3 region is CASSARVGQPQHF. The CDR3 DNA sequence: TGTGCCAGCAGTGCCCGGGTAGGACAGCCCCAGCATTTT.

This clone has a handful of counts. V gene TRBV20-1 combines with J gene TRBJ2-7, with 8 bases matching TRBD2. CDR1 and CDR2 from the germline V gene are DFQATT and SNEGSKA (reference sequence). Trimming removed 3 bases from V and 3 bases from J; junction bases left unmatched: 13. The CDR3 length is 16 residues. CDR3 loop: CSASPEGSGAHYEQYF. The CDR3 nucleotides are TGCAGTGCTAGTCCTGAGGGTAGCGGGGCCCACTACGAGCAGTACTTC.

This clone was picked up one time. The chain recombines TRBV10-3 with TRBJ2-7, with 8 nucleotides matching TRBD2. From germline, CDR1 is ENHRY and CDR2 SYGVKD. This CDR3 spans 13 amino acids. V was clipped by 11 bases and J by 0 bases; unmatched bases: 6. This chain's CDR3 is CASTGGYSYEQYF. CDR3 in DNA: TGTGCCTCAACGGGAGGGTACTCCTACGAGCAGTACTTC.

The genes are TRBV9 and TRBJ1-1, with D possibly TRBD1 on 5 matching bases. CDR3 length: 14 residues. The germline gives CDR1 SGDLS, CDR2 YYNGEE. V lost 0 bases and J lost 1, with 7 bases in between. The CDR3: CASSVAGRNTEAFF. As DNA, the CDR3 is TGTGCCAGCAGCGTAGCAGGGAGGAACACTGAAGCTTTCTTT.

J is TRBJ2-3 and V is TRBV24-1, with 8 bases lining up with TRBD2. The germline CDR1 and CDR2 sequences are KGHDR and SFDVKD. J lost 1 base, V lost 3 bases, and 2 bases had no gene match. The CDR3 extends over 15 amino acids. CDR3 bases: TGTGCCACCAGTGATGTAGCGGGACGCACAGATACGCAGTATTTT. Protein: CATSDVAGRTDTQYF.

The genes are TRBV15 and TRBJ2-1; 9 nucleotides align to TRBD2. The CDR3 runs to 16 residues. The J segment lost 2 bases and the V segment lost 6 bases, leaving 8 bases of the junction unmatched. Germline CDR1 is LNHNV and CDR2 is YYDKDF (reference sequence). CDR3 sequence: CATSPLAGVTYNEQFF. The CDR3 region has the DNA TGTGCCACCAGTCCTTTAGCGGGGGTTACCTACAATGAGCAGTTCTTC.

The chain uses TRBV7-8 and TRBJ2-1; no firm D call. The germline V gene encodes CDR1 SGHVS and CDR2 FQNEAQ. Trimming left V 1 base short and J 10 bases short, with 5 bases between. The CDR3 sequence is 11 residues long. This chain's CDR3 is CASSLGREQFF. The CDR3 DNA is TGTGCCAGCAGCTTAGGCCGGGAGCAGTTCTTC.